The rows below give T cell receptor beta chains drawn from one sample of a study of cytomegalovirus exposure and HLA in healthy donors. Measured with immunoSEQ multiplex PCR; TCRdb has only the in-frame clones, and not every one. Among some 130,000 clones listed, 65% to 70% were seen once. Source material: PBMCs. All receptors derive from a human donor in good health. CDR3s include the opening cysteine and the closing phenylalanine or tryptophan. A D gene is named only where the DNA matches it firmly. Expanded clones are given a class, and other clones once, few, many or no size at all.

TGTGCCAGCAGCCAAGGGCTAGCGGGCTCCAATGAGCAGTTCTTC	CASSQGLAGSNEQFF	TRBD2	few	TRBV6-4	TRBJ2-1
TGTGCCAGCAGTGCCGGGACAGGGCCCTACGAGCAGTACTTC	CASSAGTGPYEQYF	TRBD1	few	TRBV6-5	TRBJ2-7
TGTGCCAGCAGCTTACGGCCCCGGGAGACGAAGCAGTACTTC	CASSLRPRETKQYF	-	many	TRBV7-9	TRBJ2-7
TGTGCCAGCAGTCCGCGAGGACAAGAGACCCAGTACTTC	CASSPRGQETQYF	-	-	TRBV28	TRBJ2-5
TGTGCCAGCAGCTATAGCGGAACCCAGTACTTC	CASSYSGTQYF	-	-	TRBV7-2	TRBJ2-5
TGTGCCAGCAGCTTAGGAGGACTAGCGCCCTACGAGCAGTACTTC	CASSLGGLAPYEQYF	TRBD2	-	TRBV11-1	TRBJ2-7
TGTGCCAGCAGCTTAGATAGGGAGTACGAGCAGTACTTC	CASSLDREYEQYF	-	-	TRBV5-4	TRBJ2-7
TGTGCCACCAGCAGAGGAGGGGGAGTTCAGCCCCAGCATTTT	CATSRGGGVQPQHF	-	-	TRBV15	TRBJ1-5
TGCGCCAGCAGCTTGGGCGGCCCCCTTAATGAGCAGTTCTTC	CASSLGGPLNEQFF	-	few	TRBV5-1	TRBJ2-1
TGTGCCACTAGGGGACTAGCGGGAGACGAGCAGTACTTC	CATRGLAGDEQYF	TRBD2	-	TRBV27	TRBJ2-7
TGTGCCAGCAGCCCGACAGGCGGGAGTGGGCCCGGGGAGCTGTTTTTT	CASSPTGGSGPGELFF	-	-	TRBV14	TRBJ2-2
TGTGCCAGCAGGGCCACTCGACTAGCGGGAGGAATGTATTTT	CASRATRLAGGMYF	TRBD2	-	TRBV2	TRBJ2-3
TGTGCCAGCAGTCATACCGGGACAGGGGCTCAGCCCCAGCATTTT	CASSHTGTGAQPQHF	TRBD1	-	TRBV27	TRBJ1-5
TGTGCCAGCAGCGAACTCCAGGGCTCCTACAATGAGCAGTTCTTC	CASSELQGSYNEQFF	-	once	TRBV6-1	TRBJ2-1
TGCGCCAGCAGCTTGGCCGAGGGGAGGGTGCACGAGCAGTACTTC	CASSLAEGRVHEQYF	TRBD2	-	TRBV5-1	TRBJ2-7
TGTGCCAGCAGGCTAGAGGGACTAGCGATCGAGACCCAGTACTTC	CASRLEGLAIETQYF	TRBD2	-	TRBV2	TRBJ2-5
TGCGCCAGCAGCCAAGGACAGGAGGTCTATGGCTACACCTTC	CASSQGQEVYGYTF	-	-	TRBV4-1	TRBJ1-2
TGTGCCAGCAGCTTGGCCCGGGTCCTCCAAGAGACCCAGTACTTC	CASSLARVLQETQYF	-	few	TRBV5-8	TRBJ2-5
TGTGCCAGCAGCCCCCAAGCGGGAGCTAACACCGGGGAGCTGTTTTTT	CASSPQAGANTGELFF	TRBD2	-	TRBV7-2	TRBJ2-2
TGTGCCACCAGCAGAGATAGGGCACTAGCGGGAGGGAATGAGCAGTTCTTC	CATSRDRALAGGNEQFF	TRBD2	few	TRBV15	TRBJ2-1
TGTGCCACCAGCATTGACAACAATGAGCAGTTCTTC	CATSIDNNEQFF	-	-	TRBV15	TRBJ2-1
TGTGCCAGCAGTCCCGCCGGGGAGCTGTTTTTT	CASSPAGELFF	-	-	TRBV2	TRBJ2-2
TGTGCCAGCAGTGAAGCGACTAGCGGGAGTGGGGATACGCAGTATTTT	CASSEATSGSGDTQYF	TRBD2	-	TRBV2	TRBJ2-3
TGCGCCAGCAGCTTGGAAGCGGTCCCTTACAATGAGCAGTTCTTC	CASSLEAVPYNEQFF	-	-	TRBV5-1	TRBJ2-1
TGTGCCAGCTCACCTCGAAATGGGGACAGGGGTGGGCGTGGAGCTGAAGCTTTCTTT	CASSPRNGDRGGRGAEAFF	TRBD1	-	TRBV18	TRBJ1-1
TGTGCCAGTACGGGACTGGGAAGCACAGATACGCAGTATTTT	CASTGLGSTDTQYF	-	few	TRBV19	TRBJ2-3
TGCGCCAGCAGCATCGGGACTAGCGACGCAGATACGCAGTATTTT	CASSIGTSDADTQYF	TRBD2	once	TRBV5-1	TRBJ2-3
TGTGCCAGCTCACCAGGGACAGGGAGCACAGATACGCAGTATTTT	CASSPGTGSTDTQYF	TRBD1	-	TRBV18	TRBJ2-3
TGTGCCAGCAGCGCGTGGCGAACAGGGGGCGGTGAAAAACTGTTTTTT	CASSAWRTGGGEKLFF	TRBD1	few	TRBV5-6	TRBJ1-4
TGTGCCAGCTCGCCGGGACAGGGGTTAAATTCACCCCTCCACTTT	CASSPGQGLNSPLHF	TRBD1	-	TRBV18	TRBJ1-6
TGCGCCAGCAGCTTAACGGGACAATATCAAGAGACCCAGTACTTC	CASSLTGQYQETQYF	-	-	TRBV5-1	TRBJ2-5
TGCGCCAGCAGCTTGGGGACTAGCGGAGCCCCCCACGAGCAGTACTTC	CASSLGTSGAPHEQYF	TRBD2	-	TRBV5-1	TRBJ2-7
TGCGCCAGCAGCCAAGAAGGCGGGGGTGACTACGAGCAGTACTTC	CASSQEGGGDYEQYF	TRBD2	few	TRBV4-1	TRBJ2-7
TGCGCCAGCAGCTTACAGGGGGGTAATGAAAAACTGTTTTTT	CASSLQGGNEKLFF	TRBD1	few	TRBV5-1	TRBJ1-4
TGCGCCAGCAGCCCAGGACTAGCGTACACAGATACGCAGTATTTT	CASSPGLAYTDTQYF	TRBD2	-	TRBV5-1	TRBJ2-3
TGCGCCAGCAGCCAGGTGCTAGCGGACACAGATACGCAGTATTTT	CASSQVLADTDTQYF	TRBD2	-	TRBV4-1	TRBJ2-3
TGTGCCAGCAGCGTAGCGACGGGAGCCTCCTACGAGCAGTACTTC	CASSVATGASYEQYF	-	-	TRBV9	TRBJ2-7
TGTGCCAGCATTGGGACTAGCGGGGACTACGAGCAGTACTTC	CASIGTSGDYEQYF	TRBD2	few	TRBV28	TRBJ2-7
TGTGCCAGCAGCCGTTATAGAGGAAGCGGAAGCACAGATACGCAGTATTTT	CASSRYRGSGSTDTQYF	-	few	TRBV27	TRBJ2-3